The 29 T cell receptor beta chains listed next were all sequenced from one sample in a study of T cell changes during pregnancy in multiple sclerosis. Using immunoSEQ multiplex PCR, the repertoire was profiled, and TCRdb retains in-frame clones only, with some absent. This sample carries some 45,000 clones, approximately 91% of them seen once, and the ten largest clones take just under 2%. The sequences come from CD4+ T cells from peripheral blood mononuclear cells, collected after pregnancy. The receptors here all came from a female donor in good health, enrolled as a control in a pregnancy study.

V and J are TRBV5-6 and TRBJ2-2; D may be TRBD1 (6 bases). V was trimmed by 8 bases and J by 6 bases, leaving 23 bases between them. CDR3 length: 16 amino acids. Germline CDR1 SGHDT, CDR2 YYEEEE. The CDR3 spells CASINTPGNRAGELFF. CDR3 nucleotides: TGTGCCAGTATAAATACCCCGGGGAACAGGGCCGGGGAGCTGTTTTTT. The full variable domain, rest sourced from reference TRBV5-6 and TRBJ2-2, is DAGVTQSPTHLIKTRGQQVTLRCSPKSGHDTVSWYQQALGQGPQFIFQYYEEEERQRGNFPDRFSGHQFPNYSSELNVNALLLGDSALYLCASINTPGNRAGELFFGEGSRLTVL.

The CDR3 coding sequence is TGTGCCAGCAGCTTGTATTTCGAGACAGGAGACTCTGGAAACACCATATATTTT. Its protein product is CASSLYFETGDSGNTIYF. The genes are TRBV5-8 and TRBJ1-3; D might be TRBD1 (6 bases). The CDR3 is 18 residues long. Trimming removed 1 base at V and 0 bases at J, with 17 bases between. In germline, CDR1 is SGHTS, CDR2 YDEGEE.

The J gene is TRBJ2-3, the V gene TRBV27, with 11 nucleotides matching TRBD1. Losses at the gene ends were 5 bases for V and 8 bases for J; bases not matched to a gene: 18. Germline V gene sequence: CDR1 MNHEY, CDR2 SMNVEV (reference sequence). The CDR3 loop spans 18 amino acids. This chain's CDR3 is CASSPRPIGDRGKGTQYF. DNA of the CDR3: TGTGCCAGCAGTCCCCGCCCAATCGGGGACAGGGGGAAGGGTACGCAGTATTTT.

The chain is built from TRBV6-4 and TRBJ2-3, with TRBD2 as a possible D gene (6 bases). Deletions cut 6 bases from V and 4 bases from J, with 17 bases between. Germline lookup yields CDR1 MRHNA and CDR2 SNTAGT. The CDR3 loop spans 15 amino acids. The CDR3 is CASSSLAGGADTQYF. The CDR3 DNA reads TGTGCCAGCAGCAGTCTAGCTGGAGGGGCAGATACGCAGTATTTT.

This clone came up a few times. The chain combines TRBV19 with TRBJ1-3; D gene uncertain. CDR1 is LNHDA and CDR2 is SQIVND in the germline V gene (reference sequence). V was cut by 5 bases and J by 4 bases, with 6 bases left in between. The CDR3 extends over 12 amino acids. This CDR3 reads CASSEFGNTIYF. CDR3 bases: TGTGCCAGTAGTGAGTTCGGAAACACCATATATTTT.

The DNA for the CDR3 is TGTGCCAGCAGCCCCAGGGTACAGTCCCGTGATGATTCGGGCTACACCTTC. It specifies CASSPRVQSRDDSGYTF. The V and J genes are TRBV7-8 and TRBJ1-2; TRBD1 is a possible D gene (5 bases). The germline V and J ends were trimmed by 5 bases and 8 bases, with 27 bases remaining between them. CDR1 is SGHVS and CDR2 is FQNEAQ in the germline V gene. This CDR3 is built from 17 residues.

The rearrangement links TRBV4-1 to TRBJ1-3, with 7 bases that match TRBD1. V lost 0 bases to trimming and J lost 3 bases; unmatched junction nucleotides: 5. CDR3 size: 16 residues. Germline values: CDR1 MGHRA, CDR2 YSYEKL. CDR3 coding DNA: TGCGCCAGCAGCCAAGAGGGACAGCAGATTGGAAACACCATATATTTT. Translating it yields CASSQEGQQIGNTIYF.

A note on this clone: The same CDR3 can be traced to other DNA sequences in this sample. This chain uses TRBV9 with TRBJ2-1; TRBD2 aligns across 11 bases. Germline CDR1 is SGDLS and CDR2 is YYNGEE. The CDR3 runs to 15 residues. V shed 0 bases, J shed 4 bases, and the junction held 0 bases outside the gene matches. CDR3 DNA: TGTGCCAGCAGCGTAGGACTAGCGGGGTACAATGAGCAGTTCTTC. As protein: CASSVGLAGYNEQFF. Drawing the rest from reference TRBV9 and TRBJ2-1, the complete variable domain is DSGVTQTPKHLITATGQRVTLRCSPRSGDLSVYWYQQSLDQGLQFLIQYYNGEERAKGNILERFSAQQFPDLHSELNLSSLELGDSALYFCASSVGLAGYNEQFFGPGTRLTVL.

The V gene is TRBV10-2, the J gene TRBJ2-7, with 10 bases lining up with TRBD1. V lost 7 bases to trimming and J lost 5 bases; unmatched junction nucleotides: 5. This CDR3 spans 13 amino acids. Germline V CDR1 and CDR2: WSHSY, SAAADI. CDR3 bases: TGCGCCAGCACCCGGGACAGGGGCGACGAGCAGTACTTC. This encodes CASTRDRGDEQYF.

The chain joins TRBV10-3 to TRBJ2-7; TRBD1 might be the D (6 bases). This CDR3 spans 13 amino acids. Trimming removed 5 bases at V and 5 bases at J, with 13 bases between. Germline CDR1 ENHRY, CDR2 SYGVKD. Here the CDR3 reads CAISPGVYHEQYF. CDR3 sequence (DNA): TGTGCCATCAGTCCAGGGGTTTACCACGAGCAGTACTTC.

The chain uses TRBV28 and TRBJ1-1; D not certain. Trimming took off 11 bases at V and 0 bases at J, with 13 bases between the two ends. This CDR3 region has 13 residues. Per the germline V gene, CDR1 is MDHEN and CDR2 is SYDVKM. CDR3 loop: CAGAGTMNTEAFF. CDR3 nucleotides: TGTGCCGGAGCGGGCACCATGAACACTGAAGCTTTCTTT.

The chain combines TRBV2 with TRBJ1-4; D uncertain. Trimming pared 4 bases from V and 5 bases from J, leaving 8 bases between. This CDR3 is 13 amino acids long. CDR1 and CDR2 (germline): SNHLY, FYNNEI. The CDR3: CASSVYENEKLFF. CDR3 DNA sequence: TGTGCCAGCAGTGTCTACGAAAATGAAAAACTGTTTTTT.

V is TRBV4-1 and J is TRBJ1-2; D is uncertain. The germline V gene encodes CDR1 MGHRA and CDR2 YSYEKL. Trimming removed 1 base at V and 6 bases at J, with 18 bases between. The CDR3 spans 16 residues. This chain's CDR3 is CASSQVGVGVGNGYTF. In DNA, the CDR3 is TGCGCCAGCAGCCAAGTAGGAGTCGGGGTCGGAAATGGCTACACCTTC.

The V and J genes are TRBV5-6 and TRBJ2-1, with a possible D match to TRBD1 (6 bases). Trimming removed 0 bases at V and 9 bases at J, with 22 bases between. This CDR3 is 17 amino acids long. Germline CDR1 and CDR2: SGHDT and YYEEEE. CDR3 bases: TGTGCCAGCAGCTTGGTTACTGGGGGCGGCTCTACAGGTGAGCAGTTCTTC. This sequence encodes CASSLVTGGGSTGEQFF.

This chain links TRBV25-1 with TRBJ1-3; 8 nucleotides line up with TRBD1. Unmatched junction bases numbered 5, after V lost 6 bases and J lost 4 bases. Per the germline V gene, CDR1 is MGHDK and CDR2 is SYGVNS. The CDR3 loop spans 14 amino acids. CDR3 bases: TGTGCCAGCAGCCAGACAGGGGCCGGAAACACCATATATTTT. Protein: CASSQTGAGNTIYF. The full variable domain, completed using reference TRBV25-1 and TRBJ1-3, is EADIYQTPRYLVIGTGKKITLECSQTMGHDKMYWYQQDPGMELHLIHYSYGVNSTEKGDLSSESTVSRIRTEHFPLTLESARPSHTSQYLCASSQTGAGNTIYFGEGSWLTVV.

The chain links TRBV5-4 to TRBJ2-2; D may be TRBD1 (6 bases). Germline V gives CDR1 SGHNT, CDR2 YYREEE (reference sequence). The CDR3 extends over 15 amino acids. Trimming removed 4 bases from V and 4 bases from J, with 14 bases in between. The CDR3: CASSATGIGTGELFF. Here the CDR3 DNA reads TGTGCCAGCAGCGCTACAGGGATTGGCACCGGGGAGCTGTTTTTT.

The V gene is TRBV28, the J gene TRBJ2-1, with D possibly being TRBD1 (6 bases). The CDR3 length is 14 residues. V was clipped by 8 bases and J by 2 bases, with 13 bases between them. Germline V gives CDR1 MDHEN, CDR2 SYDVKM. CDR3 coding DNA: TGTGCCAGCCTCCCCGGGACAACCTACAATGAGCAGTTCTTC. Its translation: CASLPGTTYNEQFF.

The V gene is TRBV5-1, the J gene TRBJ2-7, with 7 positions matching TRBD1. V trimming: 0 bases; J trimming: 3 bases; junction bases outside the gene matches: 3. CDR1 is SGHRS, CDR2 YFSETQ, per germline. The CDR3 covers 14 residues. The CDR3 DNA is TGCGCCAGCAGCTTGGGGACAGGAAACTACGAGCAGTACTTC. Its protein product is CASSLGTGNYEQYF. Drawing the rest from reference TRBV5-1 and TRBJ2-7, the complete variable domain is KAGVTQTPRYLIKTRGQQVTLSCSPISGHRSVSWYQQTPGQGLQFLFEYFSETQRNKGNFPGRFSGRQFSNSRSEMNVSTLELGDSALYLCASSLGTGNYEQYFGPGTRLTVT.

V gene TRBV28 combines with J gene TRBJ1-1; TRBD1 is a possible D gene (5 bases). Trimming shortened V by 5 bases and J by 6 bases, and 19 bases separated the two germline ends. This CDR3 comprises 15 residues. Germline V CDR1 and CDR2: MDHEN, SYDVKM. CDR3 loop: CASSTNTAGFSEAFF. In DNA form, the CDR3 reads TGTGCCAGCAGTACCAACACAGCAGGGTTCTCTGAAGCTTTCTTT.

This clone was detected only a few times. This chain connects TRBV10-3 to TRBJ2-7; D is perhaps TRBD2 (7 bases). The V and J ends lost 11 bases and 6 bases respectively, with 17 bases between them. The CDR3 totals 12 residues. In germline, CDR1 is ENHRY, CDR2 SYGVKD. This chain's CDR3 is CAGAGGPGEQYF. The CDR3 DNA reads as TGTGCCGGCGCCGGGGGGCCGGGCGAGCAGTACTTC.

J is TRBJ2-3 and V is TRBV5-4; 7 bases agree with TRBD1. The germline V gene encodes CDR1 SGHNT and CDR2 YYREEE (reference sequence). The CDR3 runs to 15 residues. J gave up 2 bases and V 3 bases, and 6 bases lay outside the gene matches. The CDR3 nucleotides are TGTGCCAGCAGCTCACAGGGGCTTCACACAGATACGCAGTATTTT. Protein product: CASSSQGLHTDTQYF.

The chain links TRBV19 to TRBJ2-3; D gene unclear. The CDR3 consists of 13 residues. V was shortened by 11 bases and J by 3 bases, with 15 bases between the two germline ends. Per germline, CDR1 LNHDA and CDR2 SQIVND (reference sequence). Written as DNA, the CDR3 is TGTGCCTGTCGACAACCTATTACAGATACGCAGTATTTT. This codes for CACRQPITDTQYF.

The V gene is TRBV7-2, the J gene TRBJ2-1, with TRBD2 matching over 7 bases. The V segment lost 8 bases and the J segment 2 bases; nucleotides outside the gene matches: 6. The germline V gene encodes CDR1 SGHTA and CDR2 FQGNSA. The CDR3 length is 14 residues. The CDR3 loop reads CASGRGGPYNEQFF. In DNA, the CDR3 is TGTGCCAGCGGGAGGGGAGGTCCCTACAATGAGCAGTTCTTC. The entire variable domain, with the rest obtained from reference TRBV7-2 and TRBJ2-1, is as follows: GAGVSQSPSNKVTEKGKDVELRCDPISGHTALYWYRQSLGQGLEFLIYFQGNSAPDKSGLPSDRFSAERTGGSVSTLTIQRTQQEDSAVYLCASGRGGPYNEQFFGPGTRLTVL.

The chain joins TRBV28 to TRBJ1-6; D is perhaps TRBD1 (6 bases). This CDR3 spans 16 amino acids. The V gene's germline CDR1 is MDHEN and CDR2 SYDVKM. V was trimmed by 4 bases and J by 6 bases, leaving 16 bases between them. In DNA form, the CDR3 reads TGTGCCAGCAGTTCCTACGGTAGGGGGTCTAATTCACCCCTCCACTTT. Translation: CASSSYGRGSNSPLHF.

V is TRBV9 and J is TRBJ2-7; a possible D gene is TRBD2 (7 bases). Trimming left V 4 bases short and J 4 bases short, with 21 bases between. The CDR3 extends over 16 amino acids. Germline V gene data show CDR1 as SGDLS and CDR2 as YYNGEE. The CDR3 DNA follows: TGTGCCAGCAGCCCTCGAGGGGGAGGGATCCTTTACGAGCAGTACTTC. This codes for CASSPRGGGILYEQYF.

V gene TRBV4-1 combines with J gene TRBJ2-1; D is possibly TRBD2 (5 bases). Trimming shortened V by 3 bases and J by 5 bases, and 11 bases separated the two germline ends. This CDR3 spans 14 amino acids. Germline V gene sequence: CDR1 MGHRA, CDR2 YSYEKL. CDR3 amino acids: CASSHQRLNNEQFF. Here the CDR3 DNA reads TGCGCCAGCAGCCATCAGCGGTTAAACAATGAGCAGTTCTTC.

The chain is built from TRBV5-5 and TRBJ1-2; 8 bases map to TRBD1. V dropped 5 bases and J dropped 0; count of bases not matched to a gene: 9. Germline CDR1 SGHKS, CDR2 YYEKEE (reference sequence). This CDR3 region has 16 residues. For the CDR3, the DNA is TGTGCCAGCAGTTATCTCCGGACAGGGCCTAACTATGGCTACACCTTC. Translated, it gives CASSYLRTGPNYGYTF. Full variable domain (missing parts from reference TRBV5-5 and TRBJ1-2): DAGVTQSPTHLIKTRGQQVTLRCSPISGHKSVSWYQQVLGQGPQFIFQYYEKEERGRGNFPDRFSARQFPNYSSELNVNALLLGDSALYLCASSYLRTGPNYGYTFGSGTRLTVV.

This clone was found a few times. This chain connects TRBV7-2 to TRBJ1-2, with 10 bases matching TRBD1. J gave up 8 bases and V 0 bases, and 6 bases lay outside the gene matches. This CDR3 contains 15 residues. CDR1 and CDR2 from the germline V gene are SGHTA and FQGNSA. In DNA, the CDR3 is TGTGCCAGCAGCTTAGCGGACGGGACAGGGGAAGGCTACACCTTC. This translates into CASSLADGTGEGYTF.

The rearrangement joins TRBV18 to TRBJ2-3; perhaps TRBD2 as D (5 bases). This CDR3 has 17 amino acids. V was shortened by 2 bases and J by 2 bases, with 17 bases between the two germline ends. CDR1 is KGHSH and CDR2 is LQKENI in the germline V gene. The CDR3 reads CASSPSGLVEFTDTQYF. In DNA, the CDR3 is TGTGCCAGCTCACCATCCGGACTGGTGGAATTCACAGATACGCAGTATTTT.